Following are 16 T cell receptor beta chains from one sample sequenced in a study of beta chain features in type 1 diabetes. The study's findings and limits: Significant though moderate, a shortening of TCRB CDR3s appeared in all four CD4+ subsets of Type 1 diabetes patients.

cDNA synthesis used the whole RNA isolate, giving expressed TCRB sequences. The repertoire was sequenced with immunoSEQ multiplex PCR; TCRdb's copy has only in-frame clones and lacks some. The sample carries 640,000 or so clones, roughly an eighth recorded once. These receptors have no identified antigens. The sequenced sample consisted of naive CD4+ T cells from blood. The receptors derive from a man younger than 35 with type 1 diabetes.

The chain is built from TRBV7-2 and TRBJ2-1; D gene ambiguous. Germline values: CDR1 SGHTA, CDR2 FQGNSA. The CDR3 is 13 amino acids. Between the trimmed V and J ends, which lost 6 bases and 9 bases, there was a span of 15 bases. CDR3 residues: CASSRSPVGEQFF. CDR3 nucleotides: TGTGCCAGCAGTCGGTCCCCCGTGGGTGAGCAGTTCTTC.

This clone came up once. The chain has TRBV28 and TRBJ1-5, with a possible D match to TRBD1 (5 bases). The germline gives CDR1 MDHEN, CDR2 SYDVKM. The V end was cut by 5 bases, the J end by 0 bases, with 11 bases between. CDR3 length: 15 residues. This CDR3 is CASSRGGYSNQPQHF. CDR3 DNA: TGTGCCAGCAGTAGGGGAGGATATAGCAATCAGCCCCAGCATTTT.

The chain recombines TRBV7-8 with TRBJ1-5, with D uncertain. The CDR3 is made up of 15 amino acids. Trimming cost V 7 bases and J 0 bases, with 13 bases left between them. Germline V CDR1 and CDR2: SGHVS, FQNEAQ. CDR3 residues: CASTHVSDSNQPQHF. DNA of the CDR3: TGTGCCAGCACCCACGTATCCGATAGCAATCAGCCCCAGCATTTT.

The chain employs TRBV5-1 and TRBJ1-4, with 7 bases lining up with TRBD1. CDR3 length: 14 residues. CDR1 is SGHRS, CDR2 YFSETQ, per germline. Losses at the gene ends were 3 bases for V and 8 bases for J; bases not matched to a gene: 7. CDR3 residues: CASSSGQAAEKLFF. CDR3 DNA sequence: TGCGCCAGCAGCTCCGGACAGGCGGCGGAAAAACTGTTTTTT. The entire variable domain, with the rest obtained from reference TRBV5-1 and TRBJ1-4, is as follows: KAGVTQTPRYLIKTRGQQVTLSCSPISGHRSVSWYQQTPGQGLQFLFEYFSETQRNKGNFPGRFSGRQFSNSRSEMNVSTLELGDSALYLCASSSGQAAEKLFFGSGTQLSVL.

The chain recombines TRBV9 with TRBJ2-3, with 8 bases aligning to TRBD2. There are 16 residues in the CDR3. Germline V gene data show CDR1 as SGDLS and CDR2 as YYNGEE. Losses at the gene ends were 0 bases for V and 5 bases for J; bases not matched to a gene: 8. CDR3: CASSVAAGGKGDTQYF. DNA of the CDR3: TGTGCCAGCAGCGTAGCTGCGGGGGGTAAAGGAGATACGCAGTATTTT.

The CDR3 DNA sequence: TGTGCCAGCAGCGAAAGGGGGACTTGGGAGCAGTACTTC. Translation gives CASSERGTWEQYF. The V call is TRBV7-9, the J call TRBJ2-7, with D perhaps assigned TRBD1 or TRBD2 (6 bases each). CDR1 and CDR2 (germline): SEHNR, FQNEAQ (reference sequence). Trimming left V 5 bases short and J 7 bases short, with 15 bases between. The CDR3 sequence is 13 residues long.

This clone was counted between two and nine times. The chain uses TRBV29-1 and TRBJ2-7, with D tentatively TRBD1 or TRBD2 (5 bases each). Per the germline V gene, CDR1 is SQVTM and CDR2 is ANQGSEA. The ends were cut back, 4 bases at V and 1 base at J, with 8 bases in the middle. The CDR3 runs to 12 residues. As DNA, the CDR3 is TGCAGCGTTGGGGGACCATCCTACGAGCAGTACTTC. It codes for CSVGGPSYEQYF.

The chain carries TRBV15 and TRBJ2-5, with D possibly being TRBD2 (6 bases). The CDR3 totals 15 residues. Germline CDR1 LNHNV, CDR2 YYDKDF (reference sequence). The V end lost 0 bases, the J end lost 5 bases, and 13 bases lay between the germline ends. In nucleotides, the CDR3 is TGTGCCACCAGCAGAGAAGGGAGGAACGAGGAGACCCAGTACTTC. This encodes CATSREGRNEETQYF.

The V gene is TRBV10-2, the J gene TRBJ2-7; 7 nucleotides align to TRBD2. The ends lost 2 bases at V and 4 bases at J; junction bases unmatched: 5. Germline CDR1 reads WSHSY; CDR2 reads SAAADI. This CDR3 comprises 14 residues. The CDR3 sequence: CASSESGVPYEQYF. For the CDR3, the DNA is TGCGCCAGCAGTGAGAGCGGGGTACCTTACGAGCAGTACTTC.

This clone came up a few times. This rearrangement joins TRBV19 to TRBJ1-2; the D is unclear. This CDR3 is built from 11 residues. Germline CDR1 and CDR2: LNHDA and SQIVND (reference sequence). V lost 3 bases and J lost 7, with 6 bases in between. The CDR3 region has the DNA TGTGCCAGTAGTATCGCGGGTGGCTACACCTTC. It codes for CASSIAGGYTF.

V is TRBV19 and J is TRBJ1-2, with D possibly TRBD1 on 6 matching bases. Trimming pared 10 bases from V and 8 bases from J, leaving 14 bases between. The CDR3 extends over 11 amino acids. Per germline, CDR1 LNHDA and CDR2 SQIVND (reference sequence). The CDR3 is CAITGRCGYTF. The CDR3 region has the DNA TGTGCCATCACAGGGCGCTGCGGCTACACCTTC.

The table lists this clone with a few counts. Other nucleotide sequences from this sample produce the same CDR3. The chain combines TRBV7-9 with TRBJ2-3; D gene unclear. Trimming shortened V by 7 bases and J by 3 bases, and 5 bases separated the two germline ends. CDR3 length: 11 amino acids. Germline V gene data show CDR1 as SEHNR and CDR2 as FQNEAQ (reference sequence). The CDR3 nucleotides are TGTGCCAGCACTAGAACAGATACGCAGTATTTT. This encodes CASTRTDTQYF. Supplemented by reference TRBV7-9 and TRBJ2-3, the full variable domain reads DTGVSQNPRHKITKRGQNVTFRCDPISEHNRLYWYRQTLGQGPEFLTYFQNEAQLEKSRLLSDRFSAERPKGSFSTLEIQRTEQGDSAMYLCASTRTDTQYFGPGTRLTVL.

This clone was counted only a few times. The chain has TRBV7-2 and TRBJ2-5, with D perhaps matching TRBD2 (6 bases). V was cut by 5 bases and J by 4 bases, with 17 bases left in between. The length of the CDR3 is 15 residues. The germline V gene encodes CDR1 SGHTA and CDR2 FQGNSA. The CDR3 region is CASSKNTGDGETQYF. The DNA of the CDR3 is TGTGCCAGCAGCAAAAACACGGGGGACGGAGAGACCCAGTACTTC.

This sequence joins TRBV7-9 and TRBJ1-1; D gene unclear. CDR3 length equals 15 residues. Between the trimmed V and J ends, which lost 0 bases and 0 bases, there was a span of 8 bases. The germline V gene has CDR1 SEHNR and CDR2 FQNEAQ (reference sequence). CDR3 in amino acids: CASSLAVTVNTEAFF. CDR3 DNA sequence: TGTGCCAGCAGCTTAGCGGTAACAGTGAACACTGAAGCTTTCTTT.

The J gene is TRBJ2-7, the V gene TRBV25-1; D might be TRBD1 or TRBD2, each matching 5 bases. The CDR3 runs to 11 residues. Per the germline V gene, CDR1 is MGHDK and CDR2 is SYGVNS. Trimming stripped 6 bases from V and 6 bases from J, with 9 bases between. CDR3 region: CASRGESEQYF. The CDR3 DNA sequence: TGTGCCAGCAGGGGGGAAAGCGAGCAGTACTTC.

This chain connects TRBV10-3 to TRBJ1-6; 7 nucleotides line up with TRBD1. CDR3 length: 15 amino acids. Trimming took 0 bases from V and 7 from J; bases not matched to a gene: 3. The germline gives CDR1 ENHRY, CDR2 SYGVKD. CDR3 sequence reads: CAISESDRANSPLHF. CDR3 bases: TGTGCCATCAGTGAGTCCGACAGGGCGAATTCACCCCTCCACTTT.